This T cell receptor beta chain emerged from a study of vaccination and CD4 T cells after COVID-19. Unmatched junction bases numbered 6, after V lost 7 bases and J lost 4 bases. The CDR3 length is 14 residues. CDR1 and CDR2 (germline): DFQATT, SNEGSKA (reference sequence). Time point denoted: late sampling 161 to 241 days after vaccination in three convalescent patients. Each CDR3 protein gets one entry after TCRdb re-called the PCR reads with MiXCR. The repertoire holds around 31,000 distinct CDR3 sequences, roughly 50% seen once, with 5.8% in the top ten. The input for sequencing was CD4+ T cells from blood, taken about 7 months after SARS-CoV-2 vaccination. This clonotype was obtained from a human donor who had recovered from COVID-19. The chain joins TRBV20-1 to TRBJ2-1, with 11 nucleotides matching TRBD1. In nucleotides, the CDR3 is TGCAGTGTCCCGGACAGGGGGCCTTACAATGAGCAGTTCTTC. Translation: CSVPDRGPYNEQFF.